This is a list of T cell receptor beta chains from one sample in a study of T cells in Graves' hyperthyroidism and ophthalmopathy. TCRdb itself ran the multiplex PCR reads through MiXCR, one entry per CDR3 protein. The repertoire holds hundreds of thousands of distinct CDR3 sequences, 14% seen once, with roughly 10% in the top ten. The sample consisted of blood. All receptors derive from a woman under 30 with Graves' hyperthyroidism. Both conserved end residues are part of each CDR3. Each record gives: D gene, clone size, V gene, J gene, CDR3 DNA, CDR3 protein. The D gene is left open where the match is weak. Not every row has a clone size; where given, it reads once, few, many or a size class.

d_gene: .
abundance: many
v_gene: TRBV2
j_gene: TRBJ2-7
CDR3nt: TGTGCCAGCAACCACGAAGGATACGAGCAGTACTTC
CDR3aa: CASNHEGYEQYF

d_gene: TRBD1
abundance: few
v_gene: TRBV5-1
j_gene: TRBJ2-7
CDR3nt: TGCGCCAGCAGCTTGGACAGGGGGCTCTCCTGCGAGCAGTACTTC
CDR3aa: CASSLDRGLSCEQYF

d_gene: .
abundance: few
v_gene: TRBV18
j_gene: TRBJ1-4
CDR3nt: TGTGCCAGCTCGTATGCTGGAGGGGCGACTAATGAAAAACTGTTTTTT
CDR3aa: CASSYAGGATNEKLFF

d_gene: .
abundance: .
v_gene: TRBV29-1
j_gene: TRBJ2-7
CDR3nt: TGCAGCGTGCCGGGCCTCAGCTCCTACGAGCAGTACTTC
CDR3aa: CSVPGLSSYEQYF

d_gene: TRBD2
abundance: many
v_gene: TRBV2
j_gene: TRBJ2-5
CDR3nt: TGTGCCAGCAGTGAACCAGCGGGACCTGGCCTGGGGGAGACCCAGTACTTC
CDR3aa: CASSEPAGPGLGETQYF

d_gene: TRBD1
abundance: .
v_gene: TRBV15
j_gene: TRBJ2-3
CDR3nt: TGTGCCACCAGCAGAGGGACAGGGATTGGCACAGATACGCAGTATTTT
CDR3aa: CATSRGTGIGTDTQYF

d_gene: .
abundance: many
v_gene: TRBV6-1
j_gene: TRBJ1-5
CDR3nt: TGTGCCAGCAGTGAAGAGACAGTGAGCAATCAGCCCCAGCATTTT
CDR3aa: CASSEETVSNQPQHF

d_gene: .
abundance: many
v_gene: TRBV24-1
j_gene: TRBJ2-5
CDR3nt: TGTGCCACCAGTGCCTCCGGGACTGCCATCTTGGGGGAGACCCAGTACTTC
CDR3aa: CATSASGTAILGETQYF

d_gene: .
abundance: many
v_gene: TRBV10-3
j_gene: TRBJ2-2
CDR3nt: TGTGCCATCAGAACAGCGAACACCGGGGAGCTGTTTTTT
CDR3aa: CAIRTANTGELFF

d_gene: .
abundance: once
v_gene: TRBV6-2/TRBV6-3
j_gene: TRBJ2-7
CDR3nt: TGTGCCAGCAGTCACACAGGCGACCAGTACTTC
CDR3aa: CASSHTGDQYF

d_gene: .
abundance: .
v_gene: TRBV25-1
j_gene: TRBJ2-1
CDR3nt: TGTGCCAGCAGTGAATTGAGCGGGCTGGGGTTCTTC
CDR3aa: CASSELSGLGFF

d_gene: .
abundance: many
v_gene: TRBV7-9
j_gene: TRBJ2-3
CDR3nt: TGTGCCAGCAGCTACGTAGCGGATACGCAGTATTTT
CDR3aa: CASSYVADTQYF

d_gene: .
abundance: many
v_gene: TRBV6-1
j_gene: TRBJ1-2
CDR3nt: TGTGCCAGCAGTCCCTTCTATGGCTACACCTTC
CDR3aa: CASSPFYGYTF

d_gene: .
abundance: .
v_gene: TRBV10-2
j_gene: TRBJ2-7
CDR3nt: TGCGCCAGCAAGGAGGGTAGCACTGTCTCTTACGAGCAGTACTTC
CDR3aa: CASKEGSTVSYEQYF

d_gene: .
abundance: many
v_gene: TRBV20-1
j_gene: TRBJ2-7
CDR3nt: TGCAGTGCTAGTCCTGGAAGGGACTACGAGCAGTACTTC
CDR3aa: CSASPGRDYEQYF

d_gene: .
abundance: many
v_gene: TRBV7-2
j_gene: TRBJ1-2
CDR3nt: TGTGCCAGCAGCTTTCTCCCCCCGCCCAGCGGAGGTTGGGGGCGAGATGGCTACACCTTC
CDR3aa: CASSFLPPPSGGWGRDGYTF

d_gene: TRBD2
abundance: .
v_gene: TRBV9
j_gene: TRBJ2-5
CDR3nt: TGTGCCAGCAGCAATCGGGGCGGGAGCCAAGAGACCCAGTACTTC
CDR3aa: CASSNRGGSQETQYF